This entry lists 9 T cell receptor beta chains sequenced from one sample in a study of shared clonotypes between healthy human individuals. The assay was immunoSEQ multiplex PCR, and TCRdb's table has in-frame clones only and misses some. This sample has roughly 2.2 million clones, with over 90% found just once. Material for sequencing was naive CD4+ T cells from PBMCs. Described subset: CD45RA+ positively selected. The source is a young man in good health. Some clones in this sample may be carry-over from other donors' samples.

CDR3 protein: CASRNSISTDTQYF. The DNA of the CDR3 is TGTGCCAGCAGAAATAGCATTAGCACAGATACGCAGTATTTT. The J gene is TRBJ2-3, the V gene TRBV25-1; D is unresolved. V was shortened by 6 bases and J by 0 bases, with 10 bases between the two germline ends. Germline V gives CDR1 MGHDK, CDR2 SYGVNS. The CDR3 sequence is 14 residues long.

This clone was seen a single time. J is TRBJ1-3 and V is TRBV28; 7 bases fit TRBD1. The CDR3 is 14 amino acids. Germline V gene data show CDR1 as MDHEN and CDR2 as SYDVKM. The J segment lost 5 bases and the V segment lost 6 bases, leaving 7 bases of the junction unmatched. In nucleotides, the CDR3 is TGTGCCAGCAGGCCGGGACAGCCTAGAAACACCATATATTTT. Translation: CASRPGQPRNTIYF.

This chain joins TRBV7-3 and TRBJ2-3; 7 bases are a match to TRBD2. Germline lookup yields CDR1 SGHTA and CDR2 FQGTGA. After removal of 0 bases from V and 1 base from J, the junction contained 7 bases not matched to a gene. The CDR3 extends over 17 amino acids. The CDR3 protein is CASSLTPAGSRTDTQYF. For the CDR3, the DNA is TGTGCCAGCAGCTTAACTCCAGCGGGGTCTCGCACAGATACGCAGTATTTT.

In its sample, this clone was seen a few times. This chain links TRBV18 with TRBJ2-7; possible D gene TRBD1, 6 bases. The CDR3 extends over 13 amino acids. V gave up 3 bases and J gave up 3 bases, with 9 bases separating them. The germline V gene encodes CDR1 KGHSH and CDR2 LQKENI. The DNA of the CDR3 is TGTGCCAGCTCACCGAACAGGGACTACGAGCAGTACTTC. Amino acids: CASSPNRDYEQYF.

The V call is TRBV6-6, the J call TRBJ1-5; D remains unclear. CDR1 is MNHNY, CDR2 SVGAGI, per germline (reference sequence). The CDR3 has 16 residues. V lost 0 bases and J 8 bases, leaving 17 bases between the germline ends. CDR3 protein: CASSYSIPIAGEPQHF. The CDR3 region has the DNA TGTGCCAGCAGTTACTCGATTCCGATCGCGGGAGAGCCCCAGCATTTT.

The rearrangement uses TRBV29-1 and TRBJ2-7; TRBD2 agrees at 8 bases. CDR1 SQVTM and CDR2 ANQGSEA come from the germline V gene. The V gene end was trimmed by 7 bases and the J gene end by 0 bases; junction bases not matched to a gene: 8. CDR3 length equals 14 residues. The CDR3 loop reads CSASGTSGSYEQYF. Written as DNA, the CDR3 is TGCAGCGCCTCCGGGACTAGTGGCTCCTACGAGCAGTACTTC.

The rearrangement links TRBV2 to TRBJ2-7, with 13 positions matching TRBD2. The junction had 6 bases not matched to a gene; V was cut back by 2 bases and J by 5 bases. CDR1 SNHLY and CDR2 FYNNEI come from the germline V gene. The CDR3 has 16 residues. The CDR3 bases are TGTGCCAGCAGTGAACCGGGACTAGCGGGAAAGGACGAGCAGTACTTC. It yields the protein CASSEPGLAGKDEQYF.

The chain carries TRBV5-6 and TRBJ2-1; 7 nucleotides align to TRBD2. CDR1 SGHDT and CDR2 YYEEEE come from the germline V gene. Losses at the gene ends were 4 bases for V and 11 bases for J; bases not matched to a gene: 6. CDR3 length: 12 residues. The CDR3 coding sequence is TGTGCCAGCAGCCTGGGGGGGAATAAGCAGTTCTTC. This gives the protein CASSLGGNKQFF. The full variable domain, rest sourced from reference TRBV5-6 and TRBJ2-1, is DAGVTQSPTHLIKTRGQQVTLRCSPKSGHDTVSWYQQALGQGPQFIFQYYEEEERQRGNFPDRFSGHQFPNYSSELNVNALLLGDSALYLCASSLGGNKQFFGPGTRLTVL.

The chain links TRBV4-2 to TRBJ2-7; 7 bases fit TRBD2. Germline V lookup: CDR1 LGHNA, CDR2 YNFKEQ. The CDR3 extends over 17 amino acids. Losses at the gene ends were 1 base for V and 5 bases for J; bases not matched to a gene: 14. The CDR3 loop is CASSQVGGSLRGHEQYF. CDR3 DNA sequence: TGTGCCAGCAGCCAAGTGGGCGGGAGTTTAAGAGGGCACGAGCAGTACTTC.